Listed below are T cell receptor beta chains from one sample, sequenced in a study of blood T cell repertoires in COVID-19. Produced via immunoSEQ multiplex PCR; TCRdb's table is partial and in-frame only. The repertoire consists of 85,000 to 95,000 clones, with about nine tenths occurring once and the leading ten covering 3% to 4.5%. Sequencing was done on a sample of peripheral blood. The source is a woman aged 45-65 years in a cohort sampled during active COVID-19. Each CDR3 is given with its conserved first and last residue. The order of the fields is V gene, D gene, J gene, clone size, CDR3 DNA, CDR3 protein. D genes are given only for firm matches. Some rows mark clone size as missing; the rest say once, few, many or name a class of expanded clone.

TRBV5-4,NA,TRBJ1-1,NA,TGTGCCAGCAGCGCCCCGGGACTCATGAACACTGAAGCTTTCTTT,CASSAPGLMNTEAFF
TRBV10-3,NA,TRBJ2-3,once,TGTGCCATCAGTGAGGCGCTAGGTGCTTACACAGATACGCAGTATTTT,CAISEALGAYTDTQYF
TRBV4-1,NA,TRBJ1-6,NA,TGCGCCAGCAGCCAACTAACAGGGTCGAATTCACCCCTCCACTTT,CASSQLTGSNSPLHF
TRBV2,NA,TRBJ2-5,NA,TGTGCCAGCAGGGGACTTGAAGAGACCCAGTACTTC,CASRGLEETQYF
TRBV5-1,TRBD1,TRBJ2-3,NA,TGCGCCAGCAGCCCATCAGGGGGCGCGTCAGATACGCAGTATTTT,CASSPSGGASDTQYF
TRBV24-1,TRBD2,TRBJ2-1,NA,TGTGCCACCAAAAGGGTGGGGACTAGCGGGGGGCCGCCCTACAATGAGCAGTTCTTC,CATKRVGTSGGPPYNEQFF
TRBV23-1,TRBD1,TRBJ2-7,NA,TGCGCCAGCAGTCATCCACAGGGGAGATCCTACGAGCAGTACTTC,CASSHPQGRSYEQYF
TRBV18,NA,TRBJ2-3,NA,TGTGCCAGCTCACCATTAATGTCAGGCCACAGCACAGATACGCAGTATTTT,CASSPLMSGHSTDTQYF
TRBV11-2,NA,TRBJ2-2,once,TGTGCCAGCAGCTTAGAGCGCGTCGTATCCGGGGAGCTGTTTTTT,CASSLERVVSGELFF
TRBV28,NA,TRBJ2-4,NA,TGTGCCAGCAGTCCCCCTGGGAGCATTCAGTACTTC,CASSPPGSIQYF
TRBV14,NA,TRBJ2-5,NA,TGTGCCAGCAGCCAAGATATTCTGGCGGGAGCCCCCCCAGGGGCCCAGTACTTC,CASSQDILAGAPPGAQYF
TRBV24-1,TRBD1,TRBJ2-5,once,TGTGCCACCAGCCTGACCGGGACAGGGCTCCAAGAGACCCAGTACTTC,CATSLTGTGLQETQYF
TRBV9,NA,TRBJ1-5,NA,TGTGCCAGCAGCGTAGCAGGGCTCGGTCAGCCCCAGCATTTT,CASSVAGLGQPQHF
TRBV7-3,TRBD1,TRBJ2-7,NA,TGTGCCAGCAGCCCCGATGCAGGGGGACCCTACGAGCAGTACTTC,CASSPDAGGPYEQYF
TRBV3-1/TRBV3-2,TRBD2,TRBJ2-3,NA,TGTGCCAGCAGCCCGGAATATAGCGGGAGCACAGATACGCAGTATTTT,CASSPEYSGSTDTQYF
TRBV11-2,NA,TRBJ2-7,NA,TGTGCCAGCAGCTTAGCGGCTCAGGCCTCCTACGAGCAGTACTTC,CASSLAAQASYEQYF
TRBV7-8,NA,TRBJ2-7,NA,TGTGCCAGCAGCTTAGATACCGGACAACAGTCCTACGAGCAGTACTTC,CASSLDTGQQSYEQYF
TRBV10-2,NA,TRBJ1-5,NA,TGCGCCAGCAGAGGGGTAGGGGGCAATCAGCCCCAGCATTTT,CASRGVGGNQPQHF
TRBV5-1,NA,TRBJ2-5,NA,TGCGCCAGCAGCGCCAACGGGGGTACGGGGCAGACCCAGTACTTC,CASSANGGTGQTQYF
TRBV18,NA,TRBJ2-3,once,TGTGCCAGCTCACCACTAGCGGAGACCACAGATACGCAGTATTTT,CASSPLAETTDTQYF
TRBV6-5,TRBD2,TRBJ2-7,NA,TGTGCCAGCAGTTTATCCGGGACTAGGTACCACGAGCAGTACTTC,CASSLSGTRYHEQYF
TRBV7-9,TRBD1,TRBJ1-4,NA,TGTGCCAGCAGCCTAGGGACAGGGTTTGAAAAACTGTTTTTT,CASSLGTGFEKLFF
TRBV18,NA,TRBJ2-7,NA,TGTGCCAGCTCACCAGGGGACATTAAGGAGGCGAAGCAGTACTTC,CASSPGDIKEAKQYF
TRBV7-9,TRBD2,TRBJ2-1,NA,TGTGCCAGCAGCCGGCCGGCGGGAGGGTTCCACAATGAGCAGTTCTTC,CASSRPAGGFHNEQFF
TRBV9,NA,TRBJ2-1,once,TGTGCCAGCAGCGTAGGAGGCGGGCTAGCAGATAATGAGCAGTTCTTC,CASSVGGGLADNEQFF
TRBV28,NA,TRBJ1-6,NA,TGTGCCAGCAGGCTATCGAATTCACCCCTCCACTTT,CASRLSNSPLHF
TRBV19,TRBD1,TRBJ1-3,once,TGTGCCAGTGGGAAAGACAGGGGCTCTGGAAACACCATATATTTT,CASGKDRGSGNTIYF
TRBV7-3,NA,TRBJ1-2,few,TGTGCCAGCAGCCCTCCGGGAAGAGTTGGGGGCTACACCTTC,CASSPPGRVGGYTF
TRBV11-3,TRBD1,TRBJ2-1,NA,TGTGCCAGCAGCTTCCCGGGACAGGGGGCAAATGAGCAGTTCTTC,CASSFPGQGANEQFF
TRBV5-4,NA,TRBJ1-2,NA,TGTGCCAGCAGCTCGTCCGCGAACTATGGCTACACCTTC,CASSSSANYGYTF
TRBV11-3,TRBD2,TRBJ2-1,NA,TGTGCCAGCACCATGGGAGGGGAGCAGTTCTTC,CASTMGGEQFF
TRBV9,NA,TRBJ1-5,NA,TGTGCCAGCAGCGTAAGCGGGCAATTCGATCAGCCCCAGCATTTT,CASSVSGQFDQPQHF
TRBV28,NA,TRBJ1-3,NA,TGTGCCAGCAGCCGCCCAGGGGTTCCCTCTGGAAACACCATATATTTT,CASSRPGVPSGNTIYF
TRBV5-4,TRBD1,TRBJ1-5,NA,TGTGCCAGCAGCCCCGGACAGGGGGGTAATCAGCCCCAGCATTTT,CASSPGQGGNQPQHF
TRBV6-5,TRBD1,TRBJ1-4,NA,TGTGCCAGCACTGGGGACAGGGGAACTAATGAAAAACTGTTTTTT,CASTGDRGTNEKLFF
TRBV11-2,NA,TRBJ1-4,NA,TGTGCCAGCAGCCCCTGGGACAAAGCTAATGAAAAACTGTTTTTT,CASSPWDKANEKLFF
TRBV28,TRBD2,TRBJ2-1,NA,TGTGCCAGCCGCGGACAAGCGGGAGGAAGGCTCAATGAGCAGTTCTTC,CASRGQAGGRLNEQFF
TRBV10-3,TRBD1,TRBJ1-4,NA,TGTGCCATCAGTGAGAGACAGGGGGCTGCTAATGAAAAACTGTTTTTT,CAISERQGAANEKLFF
TRBV19,NA,TRBJ2-4,NA,TGTGCCAGTAGGCCAGACAGAGTCGCCAAAAACATTCAGTACTTC,CASRPDRVAKNIQYF
TRBV14,NA,TRBJ1-3,NA,TGTGCCAGCAGCCAACAAAGTCTGGACACCTCTGGAAACACCATATATTTT,CASSQQSLDTSGNTIYF